The 32 T cell receptor beta chains presented below share a single source sample, sequenced in a study of molecular identifiers for immune sequencing clone quantification (dated by TCRdb to about 2018). Receptors were amplified or captured by PCR. Reads for this sample came from a NextSeq 500. TCRdb's own reprocessing of the public reads used fastp at Q25 and MiXCR and kept productive beta chains. When rows share a CDR3 protein, they turn into one entry using the most common DNA and genes. The sample table records tens of thousands of distinct CDR3 sequences; roughly a third of these occur just once. In total, the top ten clones hold 3.5% to 4% of the sample. The sample taken for sequencing was naive CD8+ T cells from blood, with Jurkat cell RNA spiked in. In the paper's terms, the cell subset or site label means: FACS-sorted CD8+CD4-CCR7+CD45RA+ naive T cells. Source of these receptors: a human donor in good health. Some libraries in this study had Jurkat cell RNA spiked in.

About this clonotype itself: One end of the junction does not line up with germline, which may come from a read error. The chain links TRBV27 to TRBJ1-6, with D perhaps matching TRBD1 (6 bases). The CDR3 totals 14 residues. The germline V gene has CDR1 MNHEY and CDR2 SMNVEV (reference sequence). CDR3 loop: CASSFWGAKSPHHF. The CDR3 nucleotides are TGTGCCAGCAGTTTTTGGGGGGCCAAATCACCCCACCACTTT.

This clonotype was counted between two and nine times. The rearrangement joins TRBV9 to TRBJ2-1; D may correspond to TRBD1 or TRBD2 (5 bases each). V shed 3 bases and J shed 4 bases, with 5 bases lying between them. The CDR3 sequence is 12 residues long. The germline V gene encodes CDR1 SGDLS and CDR2 YYNGEE. The CDR3 nucleotides read TGTGCCAGCAGCGGGGGGTACAATGAGCAGTTCTTC. Its translation is CASSGGYNEQFF.

The table lists this clonotype with a few counts. The CDR3 sequence is CASSFDLASGTNEQFF. CDR3 bases: TGTGCCAGCAGTTTCGACCTTGCTAGCGGGACTAATGAGCAGTTCTTC. The chain carries TRBV27 and TRBJ2-1, with 9 bases fitting TRBD2. The CDR3 sequence is 16 residues long. The V gene's germline CDR1 is MNHEY and CDR2 SMNVEV (reference sequence). V dropped 3 bases and J dropped 7; count of bases not matched to a gene: 10.

In regard to this clonotype: A much larger clone differs by one base, so this may be a read error. This likely comes from a read error, as the CDR3 has no conserved phenylalanine or tryptophan at its end. The gene calls are TRBV20-1 and TRBJ1-1; the match to TRBD1 covers 7 bases. The CDR3 length is 12 residues. CDR1 and CDR2 (germline): DFQATT, SNEGSKA (reference sequence). V lost 4 bases to trimming and J lost 4 bases; unmatched junction nucleotides: 3. The CDR3 here is CSATWDSTEAFL. DNA for the CDR3: TGCAGTGCTACTTGGGACAGCACTGAAGCTTTCCTT.

This clonotype appeared many times. The genes are TRBV19 and TRBJ1-3; the D is unclear. The CDR3 has 14 amino acids. Trimming pared 3 bases from V and 8 bases from J, leaving 14 bases between. Germline V gene data show CDR1 as LNHDA and CDR2 as SQIVND (reference sequence). CDR3 nucleotides: TGTGCCAGTAGTATGACGGGGATGGTATACACCATATATTTT. This encodes CASSMTGMVYTIYF.

In the case of this clonotype: Relative to the germline gene, one junction end is altered; a read error may explain this. V and J are TRBV4-2 and TRBJ2-5; D not certain. This CDR3 region has 14 residues. From germline, CDR1 is LGHNA and CDR2 YNFKEQ. The CDR3 reads CASSPYPREEPQYF. For the CDR3, the DNA is TGTGCCAGCAGCCCTTACCCTAGGGAAGAGCCCCAGTACTTC.

The sample holds a few counts of this clonotype. V usage is TRBV2 and J usage is TRBJ2-7; D is unclear. Germline CDR1 is SNHLY and CDR2 is FYNNEI. The CDR3 runs to 15 residues. V lost 4 bases and J 0 bases, leaving 13 bases between the germline ends. CDR3 nucleotides: TGTGCCAGCAGTGGCAAAGGGTCGGGCTCCTACGAGCAGTACTTC. Protein sequence: CASSGKGSGSYEQYF.

The rearrangement links TRBV7-6 to TRBJ2-5; TRBD2 matches 13 bases. CDR3 length: 17 amino acids. The germline V gene has CDR1 SGHVS and CDR2 FNYEAQ. V trimming: 1 base; J trimming: 0 bases; junction bases outside the gene matches: 2. The CDR3 coding sequence is TGTGCCAGCAGCTTAGGGACTAGCGGGAGTTACCAAGAGACCCAGTACTTC. Its translation is CASSLGTSGSYQETQYF.

This clonotype has more than one count but fewer than ten. The chain recombines TRBV7-8 with TRBJ1-5; D may be TRBD1 (5 bases). The CDR3 is made up of 17 amino acids. Trimming pared 5 bases from V and 3 bases from J, leaving 20 bases between. CDR1 SGHVS and CDR2 FQNEAQ come from the germline V gene. Here the CDR3 reads CASSPRAREDYNQPQHF. CDR3 in DNA: TGTGCCAGCAGCCCTCGGGCCAGGGAAGATTACAATCAGCCCCAGCATTTT.

In this sample, this clonotype turned up many times. The junction shows a germline mismatch at one end, possibly a read error. The gene calls are TRBV4-3 and TRBJ2-7; no firm D call. This CDR3 has 16 residues. Germline V gene sequence: CDR1 LGHNA, CDR2 YSLEER. CDR3 region: CASSQDRRPGVYAQYF. In DNA, the CDR3 is TGCGCCAGCAGCCAAGATAGGCGGCCTGGGGTGTACGCGCAGTACTTC.

Remarks on this clonotype: A much larger clone differs by one base, so this may be a read error. V and J are TRBV28 and TRBJ2-3; 7 bases agree with TRBD2. CDR1 is MDHEN, CDR2 SYDVKM, per germline. The CDR3 runs 15 residues. The CDR3 sequence: CASSRSGAPTDTLYF. CDR3 nucleotide sequence: TGTGCCAGCAGTCGAAGCGGGGCTCCCACAGATACGCTGTATTTT.

Of note for this clonotype: Mismatch with germline at one junction end may stem from a read error. The CDR3 DNA reads TGTGCCAGTAGAATAGTTCTGGCTAGCGGGAGACACTTTTTCGATGAGCAGTTCTTC. The encoded protein is CASRIVLASGRHFFDEQFF. The J gene is TRBJ2-1, the V gene TRBV19, with TRBD2 matching over 10 bases. The CDR3 consists of 19 residues. The germline V gene has CDR1 LNHDA and CDR2 SQIVND (reference sequence).

This clonotype has only one observation. One end of the junction is discordant with germline, which a read error may explain. This rearrangement joins TRBV11-2 to TRBJ2-6, with TRBD1 matching 10 bases. CDR3 length: 15 residues. Per the germline V gene, CDR1 is SGHAT and CDR2 is FQNNGV. The CDR3 DNA is TGTGCCAGCAGCCGACAGGGGGCTGGGGCCAACGTCATGACTTTC. Encoded protein: CASSRQGAGANVMTF.

Turning to this clonotype: The junction differs from germline at one of its ends, possibly a read error. The V and J genes are TRBV5-1 and TRBJ2-6; TRBD1 matches 9 bases. The CDR3 loop spans 16 amino acids. Germline V gives CDR1 SGHRS, CDR2 YFSETQ. DNA of the CDR3: TGCGCCCGCAGCTTGACAGGGGGGGTCGGGGCCAACGTCCTGACTTTC. Its protein product is CARSLTGGVGANVLTF. Full variable domain (remainder filled in from reference TRBV5-1 and TRBJ2-6): KAGVTQTPRYLIKTRGQQVTLSCSPISGHRSVSWYQQTPGQGLQFLFEYFSETQRNKGNFPGRFSGRQFSNSRSEMNVSTLELGDSALYLCARSLTGGVGANVLTFGAGSRLTVL.

The rearrangement links TRBV10-3 to TRBJ2-7, with TRBD2 as a possible D gene (6 bases). The CDR3 has 15 amino acids. CDR1 and CDR2 from the germline V gene are ENHRY and SYGVKD. V lost 0 bases to trimming and J lost 2 bases, with 11 bases between them. Written as DNA, the CDR3 is TGTGCCATCAGTGAGTCGGGACTCAAGCCCTACGAGCAGTACTTC. This translates into CAISESGLKPYEQYF.

This clonotype was recorded a few times. This chain connects TRBV18 to TRBJ1-2, with D tentatively TRBD1 (6 bases). Per the germline V gene, CDR1 is KGHSH and CDR2 is LQKENI. The ends were cut back, 0 bases at V and 6 bases at J, with 8 bases in the middle. The CDR3 runs to 13 residues. The CDR3 loop is CASSPPGGNGYTF. The CDR3 region has the DNA TGTGCCAGCTCACCACCAGGGGGTAATGGCTACACCTTC.

This clonotype was picked up a small number of times. Germline and junction disagree at one end, which may indicate a read error. V and J are TRBV28 and TRBJ2-7; D is perhaps TRBD1 (5 bases). CDR3 size: 14 residues. CDR1 and CDR2 from the germline V gene are MDHEN and SYDVKM. CDR3 sequence (DNA): TGTGCCAGCAGGGTTGGCAGGGTGACGGGCGAGCGGTACTTC. Translation: CASRVGRVTGERYF. The full variable domain, with the rest looked up from reference TRBV28 and TRBJ2-7, is DVKVTQSSRYLVKRTGEKVFLECVQDMDHENMFWYRQDPGLGLRLIYFSYDVKMKEKGDIPEGYSVSREKKERFSLILESASTNQTSMYLCASRVGRVTGERYFGPGTRLTVT.

The count of this clonotype is one. One base away lies a much larger clone, so this may be a sequencing read error. This chain links TRBV7-9 with TRBJ2-7; 8 bases match TRBD2. Germline V gene lookup returns CDR1 SEHNR and CDR2 FQNEAQ (reference sequence). CDR3 size: 13 residues. The CDR3 protein is CANSQRERYEQYF. DNA of the CDR3: TGTGCCAACAGCCAGCGGGAGAGGTACGAGCAGTACTTC.

Concerning this clonotype itself: Because it lacks the conserved phenylalanine or tryptophan at the end, this CDR3 is likely a read error. The chain carries TRBV20-1 and TRBJ1-1; weak D call: TRBD1 (5 bases). This CDR3 region has 16 residues. CDR1 and CDR2 from the germline V gene are DFQATT and SNEGSKA (reference sequence). CDR3 sequence: CCASGPGLLEGTEAFL. CDR3 in DNA: TGCTGTGCTAGTGGGCCGGGGCTCCTTGAGGGCACTGAAGCTTTCTTA.

Regarding this clonotype: One end of the junction is discordant with germline, which a read error may explain. V and J are TRBV7-7 and TRBJ2-3; maybe TRBD2 (5 bases). This CDR3 contains 15 residues. Germline V gives CDR1 SSHAT, CDR2 FNYEAQ (reference sequence). The chain's CDR3 is CASSLNLLESDTQYF. In DNA, the CDR3 is TGTGCTAGCAGCTTAAACCTACTAGAGTCAGATACGCAGTATTTT.

This clonotype came up a few times. This chain connects TRBV7-3 to TRBJ2-2; D not certain. Germline CDR1 is SGHTA and CDR2 is FQGTGA. The CDR3 spans 15 residues. Trimming took 5 bases from V and 6 from J, leaving 16 bases between them. CDR3 in DNA: TGTGCCAGCAGCCCGAATGTAGTTGGGGCCGGGGAGCTGTTTTTT. Amino acids: CASSPNVVGAGELFF.

This clonotype was seen a few times. Being one base from a much bigger clone, this may be a read error. The chain links TRBV28 to TRBJ2-5; a weak D match, TRBD2 (5 bases). The V and J ends lost 1 base and 9 bases respectively, with 21 bases between them. The CDR3 extends over 16 amino acids. CDR1 is MDHEN and CDR2 is SYDVKM in the germline V gene. The CDR3 sequence is CASSLFAPTLEEAQYF. DNA for the CDR3: TGTGCCAGCAGTTTATTCGCGCCTACCCTCGAGGAGGCCCAGTACTTC. The entire variable domain, with the rest obtained from reference TRBV28 and TRBJ2-5, is as follows: DVKVTQSSRYLVKRTGEKVFLECVQDMDHENMFWYRQDPGLGLRLIYFSYDVKMKEKGDIPEGYSVSREKKERFSLILESASTNQTSMYLCASSLFAPTLEEAQYFGPGTRLLVL.

As concerns this clonotype: This sequence may be a read error, since a much larger clone differs from it by one base. The chain couples TRBV7-9 to TRBJ2-2, with a weak D call TRBD2 (6 bases). Germline V CDR1 and CDR2: SEHNR, FQNEAQ (reference sequence). The CDR3 runs 16 residues. V lost 2 bases and J 7 bases, leaving 17 bases between the germline ends. CDR3 in amino acids: CASSLFGQRAGGELFF. The CDR3 DNA is TGTGCCAGCAGCTTATTCGGCCAGCGGGCCGGCGGGGAGCTGTTTTTT.

The genes are TRBV6-2 or TRBV6-3 and TRBJ1-5, with D possibly being TRBD1 (6 bases). The germline V gene has CDR1 MNHEY and CDR2 SVGEGT. V was pared by 7 bases and J by 5 bases, with 9 bases between. The CDR3 has 12 residues. The CDR3 reads CASNPGDQPQHF. CDR3 nucleotide sequence: TGTGCCAGCAACCCAGGGGATCAGCCCCAGCATTTT.

Only a few counts were recorded for this clonotype. V is TRBV14 and J is TRBJ2-1, with 11 bases identical to TRBD2. Trimming at V came to 4 bases and at J to 3 bases, leaving 17 bases not matched to a gene. The germline CDR1 and CDR2 sequences are SGHDN and FVKESK. The CDR3 is 20 residues long. DNA of the CDR3: TGTGCCAGCAGCCTACCCCAGGGCCCAGGACTAGCGGGCCTCTACAATGAGCAGTTCTTC. It is translated as CASSLPQGPGLAGLYNEQFF.

A remark on this clonotype: An end of the junction does not agree with germline; a read error may underlie this. The chain uses TRBV7-9 and TRBJ2-7; TRBD2 agrees at 11 bases. This CDR3 is 16 amino acids long. Germline loops: CDR1 SEHNR, CDR2 FQNEAQ (reference sequence). The CDR3 DNA reads TGTGCCAGCAGCTTAGATGATAGCGGGAGGGCCTTAGAGCAGTGCTTC. Translation gives CASSLDDSGRALEQCF.

The chain is built from TRBV7-8 and TRBJ2-1; D is unclear. The CDR3 covers 16 residues. Trimming pared 5 bases from V and 6 bases from J, leaving 20 bases between. Germline V CDR1 and CDR2: SGHVS, FQNEAQ. CDR3 in DNA: TGTGCCAGCAGCCATTACGTCGGGCTACTATTCAATGAGCAGTTCTTC. This encodes CASSHYVGLLFNEQFF.

The rearrangement joins TRBV12-3 or TRBV12-4 to TRBJ2-3; TRBD1 might be the D (5 bases). The CDR3 contains 16 residues. V lost 5 bases, J lost 4 bases, and 19 bases lay in between. The CDR3 DNA is TGTGCCAGCAGTAGAGCAGGGAAAGTAGGTTCAGATACGCAGTATTTT. It codes for CASSRAGKVGSDTQYF.

V is TRBV13 and J is TRBJ2-2, with a tentative D call TRBD2 (6 bases). Germline lookup yields CDR1 PRHDT and CDR2 FYEKMQ (reference sequence). V lost 5 bases and J 3 bases, leaving 13 bases between the germline ends. This CDR3 comprises 15 residues. As DNA, the CDR3 is TGTGCCAGCAGCCCGGGACTCTACCACACCGGGGAGCTGTTTTTT. Its translation is CASSPGLYHTGELFF.

In the case of this clonotype: This is likely a read error, given that the CDR3 carries no conserved phenylalanine or tryptophan at its end. This chain uses TRBV4-3 with TRBJ2-6; 7 bases line up with TRBD1. V shed 0 bases and J 1 base; nucleotides not matched to a gene: 6. CDR3 length: 18 residues. Germline V CDR1 and CDR2: LGHNA, YSLEER. The CDR3 DNA is TGCGCCAGCAGCCAAGATACGGGACAGCCGTCTGGGGCCAACGTCCTGACTATC. This sequence encodes CASSQDTGQPSGANVLTI.

The J gene is TRBJ2-7, the V gene TRBV10-3, with 7 bases lining up with TRBD1. The CDR3 is made up of 16 amino acids. V gave up 6 bases and J gave up 6 bases; unmatched junction bases: 17. Germline V gives CDR1 ENHRY, CDR2 SYGVKD. This CDR3 is CAIRQPIGQAVGEQYF. The CDR3 coding sequence is TGTGCCATCAGACAACCGATTGGACAGGCGGTTGGCGAGCAGTACTTC.

Points on this clonotype: A much larger clone differs by one base, so this may be a read error. The chain joins TRBV5-3 to TRBJ1-1, with TRBD1 identical over 8 bases. TRBV5-3 is noted as an ORF with a role that remains uncertain. There are 12 residues in the CDR3. The V and J ends lost 10 bases and 10 bases, in that order; junction bases with no gene match: 12. The CDR3 DNA sequence: TGTGCCTGCAGCTTGGGCGGGACAGGAGCTTTCTTT. It translates to CACSLGGTGAFF.